This TCR beta chain derives from a study of blood T cells in healthy people across ages. Study-level information: Template switching caught about one barcoded beta molecule for each two T cells.

Details on this clonotype: Its antigen is currently unknown.

Germline lookup yields CDR1 SEHNR and CDR2 FQNEAQ (reference sequence). V lost 4 bases, J lost 4 bases, and 22 bases lay in between. This CDR3 has 17 amino acids. A J-beta primer mix and a sample-barcoded 5' primer were used in a second PCR of about 7 to 12 cycles. TCRdb re-analysed the 5' RACE reads in MiXCR, keeping a single row per CDR3 protein. This sample carries about 780,000 distinct CDR3 sequences, around two thirds of them seen once, and the ten largest clones take 25% to 30%. Points from the study as a whole: Donor CMV status was unknown, possibly confounding expanded clonotype changes.

The specimen sequenced was blood. This clonotype was sampled from a young man in good health. V usage is TRBV7-9 and J usage is TRBJ2-5; D ambiguous. CDR3 nucleotide sequence: TGTGCCAGCAGCTCGCCGGGCAGGTGGGAACCAGGAGAGACCCAGTACTTC. It encodes CASSSPGRWEPGETQYF. Full variable domain (missing parts from reference TRBV7-9 and TRBJ2-5): DTGVSQNPRHKITKRGQNVTFRCDPISEHNRLYWYRQTLGQGPEFLTYFQNEAQLEKSRLLSDRFSAERPKGSFSTLEIQRTEQGDSAMYLCASSSPGRWEPGETQYFGPGTRLLVL.